This passage covers 7 T cell receptor beta chains from one sample sequenced in a study of cytomegalovirus exposure and HLA in healthy donors. A multiplex PCR was run with 60 Vbeta primers and 13 Jbeta primers. Sequenced by immunoSEQ multiplex PCR; TCRdb stores in-frame clones only, minus some. The repertoire includes some 150,000 clones, approximately 85% of them detected once, and just over 8% sits in the top ten. Sequencing was carried out using PBMCs. These receptors came from a woman aged 45-65 years in good health and CMV-seropositive.

V usage is TRBV30 and J usage is TRBJ1-1; a weak D match, TRBD1 (5 bases). The CDR3 runs 13 residues. V gave up 2 bases and J gave up 1 base, with 8 bases separating them. Germline CDR1 is GTSNPN and CDR2 is SVGIG (reference sequence). The chain's CDR3 is CAWSTTGNTEAFF. The CDR3 region has the DNA TGTGCCTGGAGTACAACAGGGAACACTGAAGCTTTCTTT.

The sample holds a few counts of this clone. The V call is TRBV29-1, the J call TRBJ2-1; 12 nucleotides match TRBD2. The junction had 12 bases not matched to a gene; V was cut back by 7 bases and J by 8 bases. CDR3 length: 15 amino acids. Germline-derived CDR1 and CDR2 are SQVTM and ANQGSEA. CDR3 sequence (DNA): TGCAGCGCCCCATGGGCTAGCGGGGGGGGCCATGAGCAGTTCTTC. It translates to CSAPWASGGGHEQFF.

This clone was seen only a few times. This chain uses TRBV10-2 with TRBJ2-7, with 10 nucleotides matching TRBD1. Per the germline V gene, CDR1 is WSHSY and CDR2 is SAAADI. J was trimmed by 2 bases and V by 4 bases; bases with no gene match: 5. The CDR3 has 15 residues. The CDR3: CASSGTGTGAYEQYF. Here the CDR3 DNA reads TGCGCCAGCAGTGGAACCGGGACAGGGGCCTACGAGCAGTACTTC.

A remark on this clone: One end of the junction fails to match germline, which may point to a read error. The J gene is TRBJ2-7, the V gene TRBV27; D gene ambiguous. This CDR3 is built from 14 residues. Per germline, CDR1 MNHEY and CDR2 SMNVEV (reference sequence). The CDR3 sequence is CASSLWASSYEQYF. The CDR3 coding sequence is TGTGCCAGCAGCTTATGGGCCTCATCCTACGAGCAGTACTTC.

The chain has TRBV28 and TRBJ1-3, with no clear D. This CDR3 is 15 amino acids long. The ends were cut back, 2 bases at V and 3 bases at J, with 11 bases in the middle. CDR1 is MDHEN, CDR2 SYDVKM, per germline. The CDR3 region has the DNA TGTGCCAGCAGTTTAGGACTGTCTCTTGGAAACACCATATATTTT. Amino acids: CASSLGLSLGNTIYF.

V is TRBV28 and J is TRBJ2-5, with 12 nucleotides matching TRBD2. CDR1 and CDR2 (germline): MDHEN, SYDVKM. V gave up 7 bases and J gave up 2 bases; unmatched junction bases: 11. The CDR3 loop spans 17 amino acids. The CDR3 here is CASTGASGRAGQETQYF. The CDR3, as DNA: TGTGCCAGCACGGGGGCTAGCGGGAGGGCCGGGCAAGAGACCCAGTACTTC. Filled out from reference TRBV28 and TRBJ2-5, the complete variable domain reads DVKVTQSSRYLVKRTGEKVFLECVQDMDHENMFWYRQDPGLGLRLIYFSYDVKMKEKGDIPEGYSVSREKKERFSLILESASTNQTSMYLCASTGASGRAGQETQYFGPGTRLLVL.

The genes are TRBV19 and TRBJ1-4; 7 bases line up with TRBD1. After removal of 4 bases from V and 4 bases from J, the junction contained 6 bases not matched to a gene. The length of the CDR3 is 15 residues. The germline V gene encodes CDR1 LNHDA and CDR2 SQIVND (reference sequence). CDR3 residues: CASSRRQGRNEKLFF. In DNA form, the CDR3 reads TGTGCCAGTAGTAGGCGACAGGGCCGTAATGAAAAACTGTTTTTT. Based on the CDR3 plus reference TRBV19 and TRBJ1-4, the full variable domain is DGGITQSPKYLFRKEGQNVTLSCEQNLNHDAMYWYRQDPGQGLRLIYYSQIVNDFQKGDIAEGYSVSREKKESFPLTVTSAQKNPTAFYLCASSRRQGRNEKLFFGSGTQLSVL.